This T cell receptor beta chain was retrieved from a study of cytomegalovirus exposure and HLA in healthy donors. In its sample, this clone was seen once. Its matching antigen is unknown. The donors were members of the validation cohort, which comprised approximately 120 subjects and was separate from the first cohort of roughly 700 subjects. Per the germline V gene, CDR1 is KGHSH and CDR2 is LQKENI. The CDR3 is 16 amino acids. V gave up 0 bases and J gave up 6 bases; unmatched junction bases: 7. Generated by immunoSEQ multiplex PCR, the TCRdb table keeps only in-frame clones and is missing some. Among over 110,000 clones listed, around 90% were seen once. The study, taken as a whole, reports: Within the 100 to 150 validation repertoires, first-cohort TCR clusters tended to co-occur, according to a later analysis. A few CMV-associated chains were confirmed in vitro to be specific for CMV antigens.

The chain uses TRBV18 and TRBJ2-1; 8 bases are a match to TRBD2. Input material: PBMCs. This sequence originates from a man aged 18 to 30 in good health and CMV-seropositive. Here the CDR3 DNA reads TGTGCCAGCTCACCACCGGGACGGGGGGGCGGCAATGAGCAGTTCTTC. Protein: CASSPPGRGGGNEQFF.